This section outlines one T cell receptor beta chain sequence together with its context. Its target is not known. The sequenced template was cDNA made from the entire isolated RNA. Profiling relied on immunoSEQ multiplex PCR, and the TCRdb table lists in-frame clones only, not all of them. The table lists about 150,000 clones, about 8.5% of them singletons. The entry originates in a study of beta chain features in type 1 diabetes. Using CD45RO/CCR7/CD25/CD127/CD95/CD27, CD4+ naive, central memory, regulatory and stem cell-like memory cells were sorted. Purity of each sorted population was above 98%. Germline-derived CDR1 and CDR2 are SQVTM and ANQGSEA. This CDR3 contains 16 residues. V lost 5 bases and J lost 1; bases outside the gene matches: 10. Study findings and constraints: Diminished insertions and augmented deletions at VDJ junctions characterized type 1 diabetes patients. Whether TCRB rearrangement is influenced by HLA type went unresolved here.

Sequencing used central memory CD4+ T cells from blood. The sequence derives from a man younger than 30 in good health. The chain links TRBV29-1 to TRBJ2-3; 9 bases agree with TRBD2. This chain's CDR3 is CSVWGAIAGGTDTQYF. For the CDR3, the DNA is TGCAGCGTTTGGGGGGCGATAGCGGGAGGCACAGATACGCAGTATTTT.